These T cell receptor beta chains were read from a single sample in a study of blood T cell repertoires in COVID-19. Profiling relied on immunoSEQ multiplex PCR, and the TCRdb table lists in-frame clones only, not all of them. Of a few hundred thousand clones listed, around nine tenths are singletons. The sample consisted of PBMCs or T cells enriched from blood (not recorded which). The receptors were sampled from a woman aged 45-60 years who had recovered from COVID-19. Each CDR3 is given with its conserved first and last residue. The D gene is left open where the match is weak. Not every row has a clone size; where given, it reads once, few, many or a size class.

TRBJ1-1 TRBV19 - - CASSIGSGVAEAFF TGTGCCAGTAGTATAGGTTCAGGGGTGGCTGAAGCTTTCTTT
TRBJ1-2 TRBV28 - few CASSSQGGDYGYTF TGTGCCAGCAGTTCCCAAGGGGGAGACTATGGCTACACCTTC
TRBJ1-3 TRBV3-1/TRBV3-2 - - CASSQAGRGNTIYF TGTGCCAGCAGCCAAGCAGGGCGCGGAAACACCATATATTTT
TRBJ1-2 TRBV12-2 - - CASRLVRAFSYTF TGTGCAAGTCGCTTAGTCAGGGCGTTCAGCTACACCTTC
TRBJ1-5 TRBV10-3 - - CATRDTHSNQPQHF TGTGCCACCCGGGACACCCATAGCAATCAGCCCCAGCATTTT
TRBJ2-1 TRBV11-3 - - CASSPREGYNEQFF TGTGCCAGCAGCCCACGTGAGGGCTACAATGAGCAGTTCTTC
TRBJ2-7 TRBV7-7 TRBD2 once CASSFPGRGKTYEQYF TGTGCTAGCAGCTTCCCCGGGAGGGGAAAGACCTACGAGCAGTACTTC
TRBJ2-7 TRBV15 TRBD1 - CATSLGQGLGYEQYF TGTGCCACCAGCTTAGGACAGGGGCTGGGATACGAGCAGTACTTC
TRBJ1-2 TRBV9 TRBD1 - CASSGRTGSNYGYTF TGTGCCAGCAGCGGGAGGACAGGGAGTAACTATGGCTACACCTTC
TRBJ2-3 TRBV19 - - CASSATRGYSTDTQYF TGTGCCAGTAGTGCAACCAGGGGCTATAGCACAGATACGCAGTATTTT
TRBJ1-2 TRBV5-5 TRBD1 - CASSLDPGGYGYTF TGTGCCAGCAGCTTGGATCCAGGGGGCTATGGCTACACCTTC
TRBJ2-6 TRBV10-3 - - CAISESTGPGANVLTF TGTGCCATCAGTGAGTCAACAGGGCCCGGGGCCAACGTCCTGACTTTC
TRBJ2-2 TRBV27 - - CASSLGVGELFF TGTGCCAGCAGCCTAGGGGTCGGGGAGCTGTTTTTT
TRBJ2-1 TRBV18 - - CASSPLAGPPGGRYNEQFF TGTGCCAGCTCACCCCTAGCCGGTCCACCCGGGGGTCGCTACAATGAGCAGTTCTTC
TRBJ2-1 TRBV4-1 TRBD2 - CASSQESRRGGRNEQFF TGCGCCAGCAGCCAAGAGTCTAGGCGGGGGGGTCGTAATGAGCAGTTCTTC
TRBJ2-3 TRBV10-3 TRBD1 - CAISEGGQGRRDTQYF TGTGCCATCAGTGAGGGGGGACAGGGTCGTCGAGATACGCAGTATTTT
TRBJ1-2 TRBV20-1 - - CSAAPAGSFTF TGCAGTGCTGCACCGGCGGGGTCGTTCACCTTC
TRBJ1-4 TRBV28 - - CASSHRTARGEKLFF TGTGCCAGCAGTCACCGGACAGCTAGGGGTGAAAAACTGTTTTTT
TRBJ2-2 TRBV14 - - CASSPMTTNTGELFF TGTGCCAGCAGCCCGATGACTACGAACACCGGGGAGCTGTTTTTT
TRBJ2-7 TRBV6-5 TRBD2 - CASSSGTSGSYEQYF TGTGCCAGCAGTTCCGGGACTAGCGGCTCCTACGAGCAGTACTTC
TRBJ2-1 TRBV6-6 - - CASSQAGGFDEQFF TGTGCCAGCAGCCAAGCCGGAGGGTTCGATGAGCAGTTCTTC
TRBJ2-3 TRBV24-1 - - CATSDLRDPGEDTQYF TGTGCCACCAGTGACCTCCGGGACCCGGGGGAAGATACGCAGTATTTT
TRBJ2-7 TRBV3-1/TRBV3-2 TRBD1 - CASSRSPDRGGYEQYF TGTGCCAGCAGCCGTAGCCCTGACAGGGGGGGTTACGAGCAGTACTTC
TRBJ2-2 TRBV7-9 - - CASSPLGLDTGELFF TGTGCCAGCAGCCCACTAGGGCTCGACACCGGGGAGCTGTTTTTT
TRBJ2-4 TRBV7-2 - - CASSLTGTGLAKNIQYF TGTGCCAGCAGCTTAACCGGGACTGGCCTAGCCAAAAACATTCAGTACTTC
TRBJ1-4 TRBV15 TRBD1 - CATSWDSLVEKLFF TGTGCCACCAGCTGGGACAGCCTAGTGGAAAAACTGTTTTTT
TRBJ2-5 TRBV5-1 TRBD2 - CASSHSGAEGTQYF TGCGCCAGCAGCCATAGCGGGGCTGAGGGGACCCAGTACTTC
TRBJ2-3 TRBV5-1 - - CASSLGQTGVTQYF TGCGCCAGCAGCTTGGGGCAGACCGGGGTTACGCAGTATTTT
TRBJ1-6 TRBV7-3 - - CASSLMGRGANSPLHF TGTGCCAGCAGCTTAATGGGGAGGGGAGCGAATTCACCCCTCCACTTT
TRBJ2-7 TRBV6-2/TRBV6-3 - - CASSIPRGQSRREQYF TGTGCCAGCAGTATACCCCGGGGACAAAGCCGGAGGGAGCAGTACTTC
TRBJ1-2 TRBV2 - - CASSGRDGRYGYTF TGTGCCAGCAGTGGTCGGGACGGGAGATATGGCTACACCTTC
TRBJ2-7 TRBV28 TRBD1 - CASSLQGAYEQYF TGTGCCAGCAGTTTGCAGGGGGCATACGAGCAGTACTTC
TRBJ2-2 TRBV9 - - CASSAPSGELFF TGTGCCAGCAGCGCCCCCAGCGGGGAGCTGTTTTTT
TRBJ2-5 TRBV11-1 TRBD2 - CASSGKRGLQETQYF TGTGCCAGCAGCGGGAAGCGGGGGCTCCAAGAGACCCAGTACTTC
TRBJ1-5 TRBV30 - - CAWNGAALGDQPQHF TGTGCCTGGAATGGAGCAGCTCTCGGTGATCAGCCCCAGCATTTT
TRBJ1-1 TRBV6-5 - - CASGREMTEAFF TGTGCCAGCGGGCGGGAGATGACTGAAGCTTTCTTT
TRBJ1-6 TRBV7-9 TRBD1 - CASGTTGGNSPLHF TGTGCCAGCGGAACAACAGGGGGGAATTCACCCCTCCACTTT
TRBJ2-7 TRBV7-2 TRBD2 - CASSFAGLGDYEQYF TGTGCCAGCAGCTTCGCGGGACTAGGTGACTACGAGCAGTACTTC
TRBJ1-2 TRBV6-2/TRBV6-3 TRBD1 - CASSTSMTGGLGGYTF TGTGCCAGCAGCACATCTATGACAGGGGGACTTGGAGGCTACACCTTC
TRBJ1-6 TRBV2 - - CASSGGGRNSPLHF TGTGCCAGCAGTGGAGGGGGTCGGAATTCACCCCTCCACTTT
TRBJ2-1 TRBV3-1/TRBV3-2 - - CASSEYRDEQFF TGTGCCAGCAGCGAATACAGGGATGAGCAGTTCTTC
TRBJ1-2 TRBV18 - - CASSPDRYYGYTF TGTGCCAGCTCCCCCGACAGATACTATGGCTACACCTTC
TRBJ1-6 TRBV15 TRBD1 - CATSRGQGNSPLHF TGTGCCACCAGCAGGGGACAGGGAAATTCACCCCTCCACTTT
TRBJ1-2 TRBV28 - once CASSSPSGPGGYTF TGTGCCAGCAGTTCGCCCTCAGGGCCCGGTGGCTACACCTTC
TRBJ1-3 TRBV7-2 - - CASSFLNSGNTIYF TGTGCCAGCAGCTTCCTTAACTCTGGAAACACCATATATTTT
TRBJ1-3 TRBV19 - - CASIGQGLLSGNTIYF TGTGCCAGTATCGGGCAGGGTCTACTCTCTGGAAACACCATATATTTT
TRBJ1-1 TRBV11-1 - - CASSLRTVRMNTEAFF TGTGCCAGCAGCCTGCGGACAGTCCGCATGAACACTGAAGCTTTCTTT
TRBJ2-7 TRBV4-1 - few CASSQGRGGSYEQYF TGCGCCAGCAGCCAAGGGAGGGGTGGGAGCTACGAGCAGTACTTC
TRBJ2-5 TRBV5-1 - - CASSSGRGQETQYF TGCGCCAGCAGCTCTGGTAGGGGGCAAGAGACCCAGTACTTC
TRBJ1-1 TRBV6-2/TRBV6-3 - once CASSYEIRNTEAFF TGTGCCAGCAGTTACGAGATTCGGAACACTGAAGCTTTCTTT
TRBJ1-1 TRBV3-1/TRBV3-2 - - CASSQRRTVGTEAFF TGTGCCAGCAGCCAAAGACGGACAGTCGGTACTGAAGCTTTCTTT
TRBJ2-6 TRBV6-5 - once CASSNVLGANVLTF TGTGCCAGCAGTAATGTTCTAGGGGCCAACGTCCTGACTTTC
TRBJ1-1 TRBV12-3/TRBV12-4 - - CASNEGSTEAFF TGTGCCAGCAACGAGGGAAGCACTGAAGCTTTCTTT
TRBJ1-5 TRBV2 - - CASSVQGGDQPQHF TGTGCCAGCAGTGTCCAGGGAGGCGATCAGCCCCAGCATTTT
TRBJ1-3 TRBV18 - - CASSPATTGISGNTIYF TGTGCCAGCTCACCAGCCACGACGGGGATTTCTGGAAACACCATATATTTT
TRBJ2-1 TRBV7-9 - - CASSPRTSGLTTYNEQFF TGTGCCAGCAGCCCAAGAACTTCAGGACTCACTACCTACAATGAGCAGTTCTTC
TRBJ2-7 TRBV11-2 - - CASSFTSGPYEQYF TGTGCCAGCAGCTTCACCAGCGGGCCCTACGAGCAGTACTTC